Below are 20 T cell receptor beta chains sequenced from a single sample in a study of blood T cell repertoires in COVID-19. Data came from immunoSEQ multiplex PCR; TCRdb stores just in-frame clones and leaves some out. Among about 160,000 clones listed, more than 75% were seen once. Material for sequencing was peripheral blood. Every receptor here comes from a man aged 18 to 29 with acute or convalescent COVID-19.

V usage is TRBV10-2 and J usage is TRBJ1-1, with D possibly being TRBD1 (5 bases). V was cut by 4 bases and J by 0 bases, with 12 bases left in between. Looked up from germline, CDR1 is WSHSY and CDR2 is SAAADI. The length of the CDR3 is 15 residues. The CDR3 loop is CASSGGGRVNTEAFF. CDR3 in DNA: TGCGCCAGCAGTGGGGGAGGCAGGGTGAACACTGAAGCTTTCTTT.

CDR3 DNA sequence: TGTGCCAGCAGTGAATTGGGAGGGCAGATACGTGACAATGAGCAGTTCTTC. Translated, it gives CASSELGGQIRDNEQFF. The V gene is TRBV25-1, the J gene TRBJ2-1; 7 bases match TRBD2. The CDR3 loop spans 17 amino acids. V trimming: 1 base; J trimming: 5 bases; junction bases outside the gene matches: 11. Germline CDR1 MGHDK, CDR2 SYGVNS.

This clone showed up just a few times. This chain links TRBV19 with TRBJ1-1, with D unclear. Between the trimmed V and J ends, which lost 6 bases and 1 base, there was a span of 9 bases. The length of the CDR3 is 13 residues. Germline V lookup: CDR1 LNHDA, CDR2 SQIVND (reference sequence). The CDR3 bases are TGTGCCAGTAGAGGAGTCACGAACACTGAAGCTTTCTTT. This gives the protein CASRGVTNTEAFF.

The chain has TRBV4-1 and TRBJ1-5; a weak D match, TRBD1 (6 bases). The CDR3 has 13 amino acids. V shed 5 bases and J shed 16 bases, with 21 bases lying between them. Germline lookup yields CDR1 MGHRA and CDR2 YSYEKL. The CDR3 DNA is TGCGCCAGCAGCTATGATAACAGGGCCCCCGAACATTTT. It translates to CASSYDNRAPEHF.

This clone showed up just once. The chain is built from TRBV6-5 and TRBJ1-5, with 7 positions matching TRBD1. This CDR3 is 14 amino acids long. Germline V gives CDR1 MNHEY, CDR2 SVGAGI. The V segment lost 6 bases and the J segment 1 base; nucleotides outside the gene matches: 3. The CDR3 nucleotides read TGTGCCAGCAGCCAGACAGGGAGCAATCAGCCCCAGCATTTT. Its protein product is CASSQTGSNQPQHF.

The V and J genes are TRBV23-1 and TRBJ1-3; D unresolved. Being an ORF, TRBV23-1 has a function that is uncertain. CDR3 size: 13 residues. The germline V and J ends were trimmed by 0 bases and 3 bases, with 3 bases remaining between them. CDR3 sequence reads: CASSQSHGNTIYF. The DNA for the CDR3 is TGCGCCAGCAGTCAATCTCATGGAAACACCATATATTTT.

The rearrangement uses TRBV5-1 and TRBJ2-5, with a possible D match to TRBD1 (6 bases). V lost 4 bases and J lost 3, with 13 bases in between. CDR1 is SGHRS and CDR2 is YFSETQ in the germline V gene. This CDR3 has 14 amino acids. The CDR3 loop reads CASSPIPGEETQYF. CDR3 nucleotide sequence: TGCGCCAGCAGCCCGATTCCAGGGGAAGAGACCCAGTACTTC.

This chain links TRBV19 with TRBJ2-1, with D perhaps matching TRBD1 (5 bases). Germline V gene lookup returns CDR1 LNHDA and CDR2 SQIVND (reference sequence). Trimming cost V 0 bases and J 5 bases, with 17 bases left between them. The CDR3 runs to 17 residues. The CDR3, as DNA: TGTGCCAGTAGTATAGAGTTAAGGCTGGCAGGGAACAATGAGCAGTTCTTC. Translating it yields CASSIELRLAGNNEQFF.

The chain couples TRBV15 to TRBJ1-4; D uncertain. Germline values: CDR1 LNHNV, CDR2 YYDKDF (reference sequence). There are 15 residues in the CDR3. Trimming shortened V by 0 bases and J by 7 bases, and 12 bases separated the two germline ends. CDR3 nucleotides: TGTGCCACCAGCAGAGATACGGGAAGCGGTGAAAAACTGTTTTTT. As protein: CATSRDTGSGEKLFF.

A remark on this clone: The same CDR3 arises from other DNA sequences in this sample as well. The chain uses TRBV19 and TRBJ2-1, with D tentatively TRBD1 (7 bases). Germline V CDR1 and CDR2: LNHDA, SQIVND (reference sequence). CDR3 length: 15 amino acids. The V end lost 3 bases, the J end lost 7 bases, and 16 bases lay between the germline ends. The CDR3 nucleotides read TGTGCCAGTAGTATCCGGGACAGAGGGGGGAATGAGCAGTTCTTC. Its protein product is CASSIRDRGGNEQFF.

This chain joins TRBV4-2 and TRBJ1-2, with 7 nucleotides matching TRBD1. The CDR3 sequence is 17 residues long. Trimming took 0 bases from V and 6 from J; bases not matched to a gene: 13. The germline CDR1 and CDR2 sequences are LGHNA and YNFKEQ. This CDR3 reads CASSQDMGQSQVDGYTF. The CDR3 DNA reads as TGTGCCAGCAGCCAAGATATGGGACAGTCCCAAGTGGATGGCTACACCTTC.

This clone was seen just once. The chain combines TRBV1 with TRBJ1-1; the table's D call, TRBD1, has no DNA check behind it. TRBV1 is flagged as a pseudogene. This CDR3 comprises 17 residues. CDR3 bases: TGCACCAGCAGCCGATTACCCCCGGGACAGGGGCGGACTGAAGCTTTCTTT. Encoded protein: CTSSRLPPGQGRTEAFF.

J is TRBJ2-7 and V is TRBV5-1; tentatively, D is TRBD2 (5 bases). The CDR3 consists of 19 residues. CDR1 is SGHRS, CDR2 YFSETQ, per germline. V was clipped by 0 bases and J by 0 bases, with 22 bases between them. This CDR3 reads CASSLESAGQAIYSYEQYF. In nucleotides, the CDR3 is TGCGCCAGCAGCTTGGAGTCGGCGGGTCAGGCGATATACTCCTACGAGCAGTACTTC.

The chain carries TRBV19 and TRBJ1-1; D possibly corresponds to TRBD1 (5 bases). The CDR3 runs 13 residues. Trimming took off 3 bases at V and 1 base at J, with 6 bases between the two ends. The germline gives CDR1 LNHDA, CDR2 SQIVND (reference sequence). The CDR3 DNA sequence: TGTGCCAGTAGTATCAGGGCGAACACTGAAGCTTTCTTT. Protein sequence: CASSIRANTEAFF.

The chain carries TRBV27 and TRBJ1-1; D is undetermined. CDR1 and CDR2 from the germline V gene are MNHEY and SMNVEV (reference sequence). The CDR3 loop spans 15 amino acids. V gave up 4 bases and J gave up 5 bases, with 17 bases separating them. The CDR3 loop is CASSSDTRPWTEAFF. The CDR3 bases are TGTGCCAGCAGTTCTGACACTCGCCCTTGGACTGAAGCTTTCTTT.

This chain links TRBV19 with TRBJ2-3; 10 nucleotides agree with TRBD2. The CDR3 extends over 13 amino acids. With 10 bases clipped from V and 3 bases from J, the junction kept 4 bases outside the gene matches. Per germline, CDR1 LNHDA and CDR2 SQIVND (reference sequence). The CDR3 reads CATSAGGTDTQYF. Here the CDR3 DNA reads TGTGCCACCTCAGCGGGAGGGACAGATACGCAGTATTTT. The full variable domain, in which reference TRBV19 and TRBJ2-3 provide the parts outside the CDR3, is DGGITQSPKYLFRKEGQNVTLSCEQNLNHDAMYWYRQDPGQGLRLIYYSQIVNDFQKGDIAEGYSVSREKKESFPLTVTSAQKNPTAFYLCATSAGGTDTQYFGPGTRLTVL.

The chain recombines TRBV12-3 or TRBV12-4 with TRBJ1-1; D call uncertain. V shed 7 bases and J shed 2 bases, with 11 bases lying between them. CDR3 length: 13 amino acids. CDR3 amino acids: CASTLGSNTEAFF. The CDR3 nucleotides are TGTGCCAGCACCCTCGGTTCCAACACTGAAGCTTTCTTT.

The chain joins TRBV6-5 to TRBJ1-2, with a weak D call TRBD1 (6 bases). This CDR3 is 13 amino acids long. V was clipped by 5 bases and J by 5 bases, with 12 bases between them. Per germline, CDR1 MNHEY and CDR2 SVGAGI. The CDR3 nucleotides are TGTGCCAGCAGTCGTGCAGGGGAATATGGCTACACCTTC. Residues: CASSRAGEYGYTF.

The chain recombines TRBV30 with TRBJ2-3; TRBD1 might be the D (6 bases). V was pared by 5 bases and J by 2 bases, with 8 bases between. Germline V gene data show CDR1 as GTSNPN and CDR2 as SVGIG (reference sequence). The length of the CDR3 is 12 residues. CDR3 coding DNA: TGTGCCTGGGGGGGCCCCACAGATACGCAGTATTTT. It specifies CAWGGPTDTQYF.

The chain employs TRBV7-2 and TRBJ2-1; 7 positions match TRBD1. Trimming at V came to 5 bases and at J to 4 bases, leaving 14 bases not matched to a gene. The V gene's germline CDR1 is SGHTA and CDR2 FQGNSA. The CDR3 covers 17 residues. CDR3 region: CASSTLLLGTVYNEQFF. The DNA for the CDR3 is TGTGCCAGCAGCACCCTTTTGCTGGGGACAGTGTACAATGAGCAGTTCTTC.